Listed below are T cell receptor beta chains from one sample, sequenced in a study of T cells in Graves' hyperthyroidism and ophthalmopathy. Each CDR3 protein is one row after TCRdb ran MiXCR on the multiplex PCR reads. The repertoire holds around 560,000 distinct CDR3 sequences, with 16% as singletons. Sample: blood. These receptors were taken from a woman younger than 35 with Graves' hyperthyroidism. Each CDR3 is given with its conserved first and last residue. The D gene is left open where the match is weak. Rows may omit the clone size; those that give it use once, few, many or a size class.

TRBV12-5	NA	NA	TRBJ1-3	TGTGCTAGCCGGACCCATGGAAACACCATATATTTT	CASRTHGNTIYF
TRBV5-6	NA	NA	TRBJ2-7	TGTGCCAGCAGCCCAACTAGCCGACGAGACAGAGCTGGAGGGCAGTACTTC	CASSPTSRRDRAGGQYF
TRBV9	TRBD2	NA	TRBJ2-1	TGTGCCAGCAGTCCCAGCGGGAGGGCCTTGGATGAGCAGTTCTTC	CASSPSGRALDEQFF
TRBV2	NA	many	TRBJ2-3	TGTGCCAGCAGTGATGGGGGAGCAGATACGCAGTATTTT	CASSDGGADTQYF
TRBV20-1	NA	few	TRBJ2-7	TGCAGTGCTAGAGATCTAAAGGGCGTCCACGAGCAGTACTTC	CSARDLKGVHEQYF
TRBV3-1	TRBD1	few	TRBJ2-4	TGTGCCAGCAGCCAAGACCGAACTTGGACAGGGTGGGGGCTAGCCAAAAACATTCAGTACTTC	CASSQDRTWTGWGLAKNIQYF
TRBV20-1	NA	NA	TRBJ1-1	TGCAGTGCTAGAGATCTTAGACGTATCAAGAACACTGAAGCTTTCTTT	CSARDLRRIKNTEAFF
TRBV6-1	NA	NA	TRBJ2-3	TGTGCCAGCAGTCCGGGGATAACAGATACGCAGTATTTT	CASSPGITDTQYF
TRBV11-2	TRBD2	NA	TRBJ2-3	TGTGCCAGCAGCTTAGCCGGCGGGGGGAGCACAGATACGCAGTATTTT	CASSLAGGGSTDTQYF
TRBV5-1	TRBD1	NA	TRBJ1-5	TGCGCCAGCAGCTCGACAGGGGGCCACAATCAGCCCCAGCATTTT	CASSSTGGHNQPQHF
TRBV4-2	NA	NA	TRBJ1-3	TGTGCCAGCAGCCAAGATCTGGGATCCTCTGGAAACACCATATATTTT	CASSQDLGSSGNTIYF
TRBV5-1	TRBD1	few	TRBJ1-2	TGCGCCAGCAGCTTGGAAGGGGACAGGGTACGTGGCTACACCTTC	CASSLEGDRVRGYTF
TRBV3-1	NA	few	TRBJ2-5	TGTGCCAGCAGCCGAAGTACAGGGCCCCAAGAGACCCAGTACTTC	CASSRSTGPQETQYF
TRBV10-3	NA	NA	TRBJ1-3	TGTGCCATCTCGAGGGAGGGGCCTGGAAACACCATATATTTT	CAISREGPGNTIYF
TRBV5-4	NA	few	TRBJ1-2	TGTGCCAGCAGCTTGGACCCGGGAGCTAACTATGGCTACACCTTC	CASSLDPGANYGYTF
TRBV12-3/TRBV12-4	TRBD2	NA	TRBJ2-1	TGTGCCAGCAGTTTAAAGCGACTAGCGGGATCCAATGAGCAGTTCTTC	CASSLKRLAGSNEQFF
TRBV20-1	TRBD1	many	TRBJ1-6	TGCAGTGCTAGAGTCGGGCAGGGGGCTCGAATAAGGACACCCCTCCACTTT	CSARVGQGARIRTPLHF
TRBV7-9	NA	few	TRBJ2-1	TGTGCCAGCAGCTTGGATTTTCGGGACGCTTGGGGGAATGAGCAGTTCTTC	CASSLDFRDAWGNEQFF
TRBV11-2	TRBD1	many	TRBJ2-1	TGTGCCAGCAGCTTAGTCGGGACAGGGTACAATGAGCAGTTCTTC	CASSLVGTGYNEQFF
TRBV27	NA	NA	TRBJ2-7	TGTGCCAGCAGCACCCGGGACCTCTCCTACGAGCAGTACTTC	CASSTRDLSYEQYF
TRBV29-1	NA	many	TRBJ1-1	TGCAGCGTCCAAACAGGGATGAACACTGAAGCTTTCTTT	CSVQTGMNTEAFF
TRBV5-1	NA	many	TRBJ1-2	TGCGCCAGCAGCTTGGAGCGGAGGGACTATGGCTACACCTTC	CASSLERRDYGYTF
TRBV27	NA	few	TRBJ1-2	TGTGCCAGCAGTCCGACCAGGGGATCCAACTATGGCTACACCTTC	CASSPTRGSNYGYTF
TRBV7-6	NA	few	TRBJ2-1	TGTGCCAGCAGCTTGGAGTGGGAGCAGTTCTTC	CASSLEWEQFF
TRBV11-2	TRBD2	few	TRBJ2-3	TGTGCCAGCAGCTCCGGGACTAGCGGGGGGGGCGAAACCAGGCTATCGCAGTATTTT	CASSSGTSGGGETRLSQYF
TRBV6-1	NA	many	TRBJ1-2	TGTGCCAGCAGTGTGGTAGGGGCGACAGCCCACTATGGCTACACCTTC	CASSVVGATAHYGYTF
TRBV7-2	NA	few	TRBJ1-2	TGTGCCAGCAGCTTACAGGGGTTTGGCTACACCTTC	CASSLQGFGYTF
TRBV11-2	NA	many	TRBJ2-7	TGTGCCAGCAGCTTAGGGACAGACTACGAGCAGTACTTC	CASSLGTDYEQYF
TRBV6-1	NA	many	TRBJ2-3	TGTGCCAGCAGTCGGGGCGGGGATACGCAGTATTTT	CASSRGGDTQYF
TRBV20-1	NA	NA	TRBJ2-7	TGCAGTGCTAGCCGTGAGGGCTACGAGCCGTACTTC	CSASREGYEPYF
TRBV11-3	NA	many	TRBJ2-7	TGTGCCAGCAGCTTAGTGAGGTACGAGCAGTACTTC	CASSLVRYEQYF
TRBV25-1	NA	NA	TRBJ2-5	TGTGCCAGCAGCCCCCGGACAGTCGGGGAGACCCAGTACTTC	CASSPRTVGETQYF
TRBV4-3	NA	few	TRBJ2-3	TGCGCCAGCAGCCAAAGGCCCGTGGGTACAGATACGCAGTATTTT	CASSQRPVGTDTQYF
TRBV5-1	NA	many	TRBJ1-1	TGCGCCAGCAGTTTATTGACAATGAACACTGAAGCTTTCTTT	CASSLLTMNTEAFF
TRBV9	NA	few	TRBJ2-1	TGTGCCAGCAGCGTAGTCGGGTGGGGGCAGGGGAATGAGCAGTTCTTC	CASSVVGWGQGNEQFF
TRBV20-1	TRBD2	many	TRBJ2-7	TGCAGTGCTAGAAACTGGACTAGCGGCAACTACGAGCAGTACTTC	CSARNWTSGNYEQYF
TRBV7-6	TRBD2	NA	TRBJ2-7	TGTGCCAGCAGCTTACTTAGCGGGGACCGCACCTACGAGCAGTACTTC	CASSLLSGDRTYEQYF
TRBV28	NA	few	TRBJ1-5	TGTGCCAGCAGTTTAGCAGTCAATAGCAATCAGCCCCAGCATTTT	CASSLAVNSNQPQHF
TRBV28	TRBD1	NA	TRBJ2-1	TGTGCCAGCAGTACGGGACAGTCAACCTACAATGAGCAGTTCTTC	CASSTGQSTYNEQFF
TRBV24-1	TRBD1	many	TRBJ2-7	TGTGCCACCAGTCCTTCCCAGGGGGCCTCCTACGAGCAGTACTTC	CATSPSQGASYEQYF
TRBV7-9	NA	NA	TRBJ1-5	TGTGCCAGCAGCTCCGGGGGTAGGTTCCAGCATTTT	CASSSGGRFQHF
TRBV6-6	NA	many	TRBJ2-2	TGTGCCAGCAGTTACTTGGGGGGGCGGGACACCGGGGAGCTGTTTTTT	CASSYLGGRDTGELFF
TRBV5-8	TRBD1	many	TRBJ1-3	TGTGCCAGCAGCTTGGGGACAGGGGCGGTTGGAAACACCATATATTTT	CASSLGTGAVGNTIYF
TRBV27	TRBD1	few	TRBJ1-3	TGTGCCAGCAGTTTACGATGGACAGGGGCCAACTCTGGAAACACCATATATTTT	CASSLRWTGANSGNTIYF
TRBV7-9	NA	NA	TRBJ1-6	TGTGCCAGCAGCTCTCAGGGGAATTCACCCCTCCACTTT	CASSSQGNSPLHF
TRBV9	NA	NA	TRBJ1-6	TGTGCCAGCAGCGTCACAGGCTATAATTCACCCCTCCACTTT	CASSVTGYNSPLHF
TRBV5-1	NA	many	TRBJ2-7	TGCGCCAGCAGCTTGGGGACATTCGCCTACGAGCAGTACTTC	CASSLGTFAYEQYF
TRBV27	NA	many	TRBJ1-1	TGTGCCAGCAGTTTTCAGGGAATTGGGGGGAACACTGAAGCTTTCTTT	CASSFQGIGGNTEAFF
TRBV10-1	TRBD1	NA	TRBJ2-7	TGCGCCAGCAGGGGAACAGGGGGCGGCAGGTACGAGCAGTACTTC	CASRGTGGGRYEQYF
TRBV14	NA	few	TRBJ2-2	TGTGCCAGCAGCCCCACTTTGGGGGAGCTGTTTTTT	CASSPTLGELFF
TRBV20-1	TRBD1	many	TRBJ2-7	TGCAGTGCTAGAGATACTGGGACAGGGTCGCGGGAGCAGTACTTC	CSARDTGTGSREQYF
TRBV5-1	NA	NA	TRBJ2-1	TGCGCCAGCAGCTTGTGGGGGGGCGGGGTCAATGAGCAGTTCTTC	CASSLWGGGVNEQFF
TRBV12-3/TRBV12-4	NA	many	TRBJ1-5	TGTGCCAGCAACACCCAAAACAATCAGCCCCAGCATTTT	CASNTQNNQPQHF
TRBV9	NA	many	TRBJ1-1	TGTGCCAGCAGCGTAGATCCTTCTCCGGATACTGAAGCTTTCTTT	CASSVDPSPDTEAFF
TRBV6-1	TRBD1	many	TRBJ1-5	TGTGCCAGCAGTGAAGGGGTTGGACAGGGAAGTAGAAATCAGCCCCAGCATTTT	CASSEGVGQGSRNQPQHF
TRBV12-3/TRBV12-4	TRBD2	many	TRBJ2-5	TGTGCCAGCAGGGGGTCTAGCGGGGAAAAACAAGAGACCCAGTACTTC	CASRGSSGEKQETQYF